A selection of T cell receptor beta chains follows, all from one sample in a study of post-analysis software for immune sequencing data. Each CDR3 protein gets one entry after TCRdb re-called the PCR reads with MiXCR. The sample records about 800,000 distinct CDR3 sequences, 30% being singletons. Sequenced sample: blood. The receptors derive from a girl under 18 with multiple sclerosis. CDR3s include the opening cysteine and the closing phenylalanine or tryptophan. The D gene is left open where the match is weak. Where a row states a size, it is once, few, many or the class of an expanded clone; other rows omit it.

J gene,V gene,D gene,clone size,CDR3 DNA,CDR3 protein
TRBJ2-7,TRBV9,.,few,TGTGCCAGCAGCGAAGGGGACAACCACTACGAGCAGTACTTC,CASSEGDNHYEQYF
TRBJ1-1,TRBV28,.,few,TGTGCCAGCAGTTTATGGACGGCTAGCCCTGAAGCTTTCTTT,CASSLWTASPEAFF
TRBJ2-5,TRBV6-5,TRBD2,few,TGTGCCGGCAGTTACCAGTGGGTCGGCGGGAGGTCACAAGAGACCCAGTACTTC,CAGSYQWVGGRSQETQYF
TRBJ2-7,TRBV6-2/TRBV6-3,.,.,TGTGCCAGCAGTTACTCGCTAGCGTCCTACGAGCAGTACTTC,CASSYSLASYEQYF
TRBJ1-2,TRBV29-1,TRBD1,.,TGCAGCGTAATTCCGGGACAGGGGTACTATGGCTACACCTTC,CSVIPGQGYYGYTF
TRBJ2-3,TRBV3-1,.,.,TGTGCCAGCAGCCAAGCAAACCCCCTTGGCACAGATACGCAGTATTTT,CASSQANPLGTDTQYF
TRBJ2-1,TRBV20-1,TRBD2,few,TGCAGTGCTAGAGGCCCGGGAGGTTCCTACAATGAGCAGTTCTTC,CSARGPGGSYNEQFF
TRBJ2-6,TRBV7-2,TRBD2,.,TGTGCCAGCAGCTTAGGGGGACTAGCGGTCTCTGGGGCCAACGTCCTGACTTTC,CASSLGGLAVSGANVLTF
TRBJ2-7,TRBV6-1,.,.,TGTGCCAGCAGTGATCCAGGGTACCACGAGCAGTACTTC,CASSDPGYHEQYF
TRBJ1-4,TRBV7-9,.,.,TGTGCCAGCAGCTTACGGGGGCGAGGAGAAAAACTGTTTTTT,CASSLRGRGEKLFF
TRBJ2-5,TRBV28,.,once,TGTGCCAGCAGTAAGCGGAAGCGAGAGACCCAGTACTTC,CASSKRKRETQYF
TRBJ2-3,TRBV3-1,.,.,TGTGCCAGCAGCCAAGAGCCTCCGGACCAGGGGCTCCGAGCGAGGTCAGATACGCAGTATTTT,CASSQEPPDQGLRARSDTQYF
TRBJ2-1,TRBV6-2/TRBV6-3,TRBD2,many,TGTGCCAGCACCCCCATCGGCGGGAGGGACTTGAATGAGCAGTTCTTC,CASTPIGGRDLNEQFF
TRBJ1-2,TRBV20-1,.,few,TGCAGTGCTAGAGTTGGGACACTCGACGGCTACACCTTC,CSARVGTLDGYTF
TRBJ1-2,TRBV20-1,.,few,TGCAGTGCTGCAGATTCCGGGGCCTATGGCTACACCTTC,CSAADSGAYGYTF
TRBJ2-1,TRBV7-2,.,.,TGTGCCAGCAGCCCCGAAGTATACTCTCCTCAAGGGCAGTTCTTC,CASSPEVYSPQGQFF
TRBJ1-2,TRBV7-2,.,.,TGTGCCAGCAGCCGGGACATCGGTGGCTACACCTTC,CASSRDIGGYTF